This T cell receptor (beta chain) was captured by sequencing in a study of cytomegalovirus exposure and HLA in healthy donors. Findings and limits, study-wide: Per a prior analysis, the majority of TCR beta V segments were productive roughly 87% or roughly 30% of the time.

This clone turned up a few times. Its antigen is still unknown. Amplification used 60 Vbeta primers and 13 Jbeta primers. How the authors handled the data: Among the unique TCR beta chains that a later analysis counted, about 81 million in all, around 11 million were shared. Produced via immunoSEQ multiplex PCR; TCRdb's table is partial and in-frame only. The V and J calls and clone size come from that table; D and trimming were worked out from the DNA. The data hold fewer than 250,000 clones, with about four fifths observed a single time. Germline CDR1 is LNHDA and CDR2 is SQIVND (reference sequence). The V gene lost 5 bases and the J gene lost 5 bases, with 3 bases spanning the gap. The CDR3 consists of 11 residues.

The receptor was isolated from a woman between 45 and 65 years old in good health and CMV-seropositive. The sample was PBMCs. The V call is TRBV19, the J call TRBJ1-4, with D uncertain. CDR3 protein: CASSLNEKLFF. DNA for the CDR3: TGTGCCAGTAGTCTAAATGAAAAACTGTTTTTT. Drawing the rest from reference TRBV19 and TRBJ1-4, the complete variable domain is DGGITQSPKYLFRKEGQNVTLSCEQNLNHDAMYWYRQDPGQGLRLIYYSQIVNDFQKGDIAEGYSVSREKKESFPLTVTSAQKNPTAFYLCASSLNEKLFFGSGTQLSVL.